The 2 T cell receptor beta chains in this list originate from one sample, sequenced in a study of shared clonotypes between healthy human individuals. The naive CD8 population came from CD45RO-negative cells selected for CCR7, without terminally differentiated effector memory CD45RA+ cells. Clones were sequenced by immunoSEQ multiplex PCR, and TCRdb holds only the in-frame ones, with some missing. The sample includes roughly 850,000 clones, 96% of them seen just once. Sequences were obtained from naive CD8+ T cells sorted from blood. The receptors originated from a young man in good health.

The rearrangement uses TRBV5-4 and TRBJ2-5; possible D gene TRBD2, 6 bases. The CDR3 covers 14 residues. CDR1 is SGHNT and CDR2 is YYREEE in the germline V gene (reference sequence). The V end was cut by 4 bases, the J end by 0 bases, with 10 bases between. As DNA, the CDR3 is TGTGCCAGCAGCCCTAGACTAGACCAAGAGACCCAGTACTTC. Its protein product is CASSPRLDQETQYF.

This clone is a singleton in its sample. This chain links TRBV19 with TRBJ2-2; D not resolved. The V gene's germline CDR1 is LNHDA and CDR2 SQIVND (reference sequence). CDR3 length: 12 residues. Trimming shortened V by 5 bases and J by 6 bases, and 7 bases separated the two germline ends. The CDR3 sequence is CASSLRAGELFF. In DNA form, the CDR3 reads TGTGCCAGTAGTTTGAGAGCCGGGGAGCTGTTTTTT.